These 22 T cell receptor beta chains were sequenced from one sample in a study of cytomegalovirus exposure and HLA in healthy donors. PCR amplification relied on 60 Vbeta primers (plus 13 Jbeta primers). Sequencing used immunoSEQ multiplex PCR; TCRdb keeps in-frame clones, though not all of them. The repertoire holds under 150,000 clones, with nearly 80% as singletons. Sequenced material: PBMCs. These receptors were collected from a woman in her 30s in good health and CMV-seronegative.

The DNA of the CDR3 is TGTGCCAGCAGTGAAGCTGGCTTGCAAGAGACCCAGTACTTC. This sequence encodes CASSEAGLQETQYF. The chain carries TRBV6-1 and TRBJ2-5, with D unresolved. The V gene lost 0 bases and the J gene lost 2 bases, with 7 bases spanning the gap. The CDR3 has 14 residues. Germline V gene sequence: CDR1 MNHNS, CDR2 SASEGT.

V is TRBV4-3 and J is TRBJ2-5; TRBD2 is a possible D gene (5 bases). The CDR3 is 15 residues long. The germline V and J ends were trimmed by 4 bases and 5 bases, with 17 bases remaining between them. The V gene's germline CDR1 is LGHNA and CDR2 YSLEER. CDR3 in amino acids: CASSLGVAGRETQYF. DNA for the CDR3: TGCGCCAGCAGCCTCGGGGTGGCAGGCAGGGAGACCCAGTACTTC.

The chain carries TRBV19 and TRBJ2-7; weak D call: TRBD1 (6 bases). CDR3 size: 14 residues. Trimming left V 3 bases short and J 7 bases short, with 16 bases between. CDR1 is LNHDA, CDR2 SQIVND, per germline (reference sequence). This CDR3 is CASSIGQSLGEQYF. The CDR3 region has the DNA TGTGCCAGTAGTATCGGACAGTCTCTCGGGGAGCAGTACTTC.

The rearrangement links TRBV7-2 to TRBJ1-1; 8 bases fit TRBD1. CDR3 length: 15 amino acids. The germline CDR1 and CDR2 sequences are SGHTA and FQGNSA. Unmatched junction bases numbered 6, after V lost 2 bases and J lost 4 bases. CDR3 DNA sequence: TGTGCCAGCAGCTTAAGGGATACAGGGGGCACTGAAGCTTTCTTT. This translates into CASSLRDTGGTEAFF.

The V and J genes are TRBV5-6 and TRBJ2-1, with a weak D call TRBD1 (6 bases). The ends were cut back, 5 bases at V and 0 bases at J, with 21 bases in the middle. Germline CDR1 is SGHDT and CDR2 is YYEEEE. CDR3 length: 18 amino acids. The CDR3 sequence: CASSMQPGHPDSYNEQFF. CDR3 DNA: TGTGCCAGCAGTATGCAACCGGGACACCCTGACTCCTACAATGAGCAGTTCTTC.

The chain employs TRBV7-2 and TRBJ2-5; TRBD2 might be the D (5 bases). Germline CDR1 reads SGHTA; CDR2 reads FQGNSA. This CDR3 spans 14 amino acids. The V end lost 5 bases, the J end lost 1 base, and 11 bases lay between the germline ends. CDR3 region: CASSRAAVQETQYF. In DNA, the CDR3 is TGTGCCAGCAGCCGAGCAGCGGTCCAAGAGACCCAGTACTTC.

The gene calls are TRBV11-2 and TRBJ2-1, with 9 bases fitting TRBD1. Germline V lookup: CDR1 SGHAT, CDR2 FQNNGV. Trimming cost V 1 base and J 15 bases; bases outside gene matches: 4. This CDR3 has 12 amino acids. The CDR3 DNA sequence: TGTGCCAGCAGCTTAGGGGGGACAGGGCCGTTCTTC. It translates to CASSLGGTGPFF.

The J gene is TRBJ2-3, the V gene TRBV4-3; no clear D gene. CDR3 length: 13 residues. V was clipped by 5 bases and J by 5 bases, with 11 bases between them. CDR1 is LGHNA, CDR2 YSLEER, per germline. The CDR3 bases are TGCGCCAGCAGCGACCGACTTGGAGATACGCAGTATTTT. Amino acid sequence: CASSDRLGDTQYF.

This chain uses TRBV5-1 with TRBJ2-3; 7 bases agree with TRBD2. The CDR3 has 18 residues. V was pared by 1 base and J by 2 bases, with 13 bases of the junction left unmatched. Looked up from germline, CDR1 is SGHRS and CDR2 is YFSETQ. The CDR3 here is CASSLLGAGGGFTDTQYF. For the CDR3, the DNA is TGCGCCAGCAGCTTGCTCGGTGCAGGCGGGGGATTCACAGATACGCAGTATTTT.

The chain recombines TRBV4-1 with TRBJ1-6; weak D call: TRBD1 (6 bases). Germline V CDR1 and CDR2: MGHRA, YSYEKL. V was cut by 6 bases and J by 6 bases, with 12 bases left in between. The length of the CDR3 is 14 residues. The chain's CDR3 is CASRPTGPNSPLHF. CDR3 sequence (DNA): TGCGCCAGCAGGCCCACAGGGCCTAATTCACCCCTCCACTTT.

The CDR3 coding sequence is TGTGCCAGCAGGGGACAGGTGCTTAGCTCCTACAATGAGCAGTTCTTC. Its translation: CASRGQVLSSYNEQFF. The genes are TRBV2 and TRBJ2-1; 8 bases map to TRBD1. The CDR3 totals 16 residues. Losses at the gene ends were 6 bases for V and 0 bases for J; bases not matched to a gene: 7. CDR1 and CDR2 (germline): SNHLY, FYNNEI. Filled out from reference TRBV2 and TRBJ2-1, the complete variable domain reads EPEVTQTPSHQVTQMGQEVILRCVPISNHLYFYWYRQILGQKVEFLVSFYNNEISEKSEIFDDQFSVERPDGSNFTLKIRSTKLEDSAMYFCASRGQVLSSYNEQFFGPGTRLTVL.

The chain combines TRBV27 with TRBJ2-7, with D possibly matching TRBD1 (5 bases). The CDR3 sequence is 16 residues long. With 11 bases removed from V and 3 bases from J, the gap between germline ends came to 26 bases. Germline values: CDR1 MNHEY, CDR2 SMNVEV (reference sequence). CDR3 region: CAACAGRPDQIYEQYF. CDR3 DNA sequence: TGTGCCGCTTGCGCAGGGCGACCAGACCAGATCTACGAGCAGTACTTC.

This clone was observed a handful of times. V gene TRBV5-4 combines with J gene TRBJ1-1, with D possibly TRBD1 on 5 matching bases. Germline V gene lookup returns CDR1 SGHNT and CDR2 YYREEE (reference sequence). This CDR3 region has 14 residues. Trimming stripped 0 bases from V and 3 bases from J, with 9 bases between. CDR3 sequence reads: CASSLAGGYTEAFF. The CDR3, as DNA: TGTGCCAGCAGCTTGGCCGGGGGGTACACTGAAGCTTTCTTT. The full variable domain, in which reference TRBV5-4 and TRBJ1-1 provide the parts outside the CDR3, is ETGVTQSPTHLIKTRGQQVTLRCSSQSGHNTVSWYQQALGQGPQFIFQYYREEENGRGNFPPRFSGLQFPNYSSELNVNALELDDSALYLCASSLAGGYTEAFFGQGTRLTVV.

The genes are TRBV18 and TRBJ2-1; 10 nucleotides agree with TRBD2. With 3 bases clipped from V and 2 bases from J, the junction kept 13 bases outside the gene matches. CDR1 is KGHSH, CDR2 LQKENI, per germline. The CDR3 has 19 residues. DNA of the CDR3: TGTGCCAGCTCACCCCTCGGAGCGGGGGGGCCCCAGGCCTACAATGAGCAGTTCTTC. Its translation: CASSPLGAGGPQAYNEQFF.

The V gene is TRBV7-3, the J gene TRBJ2-1, with 7 bases that match TRBD1. Germline V gene lookup returns CDR1 SGHTA and CDR2 FQGTGA. The CDR3 contains 15 residues. J lost 9 bases, V lost 4 bases, and 12 bases had no gene match. CDR3 coding DNA: TGTGCCAGCAGCTACGGTGGAAGGGGGCCGAGTGAGCAGTTCTTC. Its translation: CASSYGGRGPSEQFF.

The chain links TRBV7-2 to TRBJ2-5, with D possibly being TRBD2 (9 bases). The length of the CDR3 is 15 residues. Germline V gene sequence: CDR1 SGHTA, CDR2 FQGNSA. The germline V and J ends were trimmed by 7 bases and 5 bases, with 20 bases remaining between them. This CDR3 is CASIQGAGGRETQYF. The CDR3 DNA reads as TGTGCCAGCATCCAGGGGGCGGGGGGGCGTGAGACCCAGTACTTC.

The chain employs TRBV7-3 and TRBJ1-2, with 12 bases aligning to TRBD1. Looked up from germline, CDR1 is SGHTA and CDR2 is FQGTGA. V lost 4 bases and J lost 5; bases outside the gene matches: 2. The CDR3 length is 14 residues. CDR3 DNA sequence: TGTGCCAGCAGCTCGGGACAGGGGGCATATGGCTACACCTTC. This sequence encodes CASSSGQGAYGYTF. Complete variable domain (other parts from reference TRBV7-3 and TRBJ1-2): GAGVSQTPSNKVTEKGKYVELRCDPISGHTALYWYRQSLGQGPEFLIYFQGTGAADDSGLPNDRFFAVRPEGSVSTLKIQRTERGDSAVYLCASSSGQGAYGYTFGSGTRLTVV.

This chain joins TRBV27 and TRBJ1-5; 7 nucleotides align to TRBD1. The CDR3 spans 16 residues. CDR1 is MNHEY, CDR2 SMNVEV, per germline (reference sequence). V trimming: 8 bases; J trimming: 0 bases; junction bases outside the gene matches: 10. The CDR3 nucleotides read TGTGCCAGCGCCTGGGACAGCACGAATAGCAATCAGCCCCAGCATTTT. Residues: CASAWDSTNSNQPQHF.

The gene calls are TRBV6-1 and TRBJ2-5; TRBD2 is a possible D gene (6 bases). Germline assignment: CDR1 MNHNS and CDR2 SASEGT. The CDR3 loop spans 14 amino acids. Trimming cost V 3 bases and J 7 bases, with 15 bases left between them. The CDR3 DNA reads as TGTGCCAGCAGTGACGGGACTCTTAAGCGGACCCAGTACTTC. This sequence encodes CASSDGTLKRTQYF.

The rearrangement uses TRBV7-9 and TRBJ2-1; TRBD2 matches at 9 bases. Germline-derived CDR1 and CDR2 are SEHNR and FQNEAQ (reference sequence). The CDR3 runs to 13 residues. V was clipped by 8 bases and J by 12 bases; unmatched bases: 11. CDR3 in DNA: TGTGCCAGCGGGCGGGGGGGCCTCAACGGGCAGTTCTTC. This translates into CASGRGGLNGQFF.

The rearrangement links TRBV5-8 to TRBJ1-1; tentative D call: TRBD1 (5 bases). The CDR3 runs 13 residues. Germline CDR1 SGHTS, CDR2 YDEGEE. V was shortened by 4 bases and J by 1 base, with 8 bases between the two germline ends. Here the CDR3 DNA reads TGTGCCAGCAGCCTAGACAGGAACACTGAAGCTTTCTTT. It is translated as CASSLDRNTEAFF. Using reference TRBV5-8 and TRBJ1-1 for the parts outside the CDR3, the full variable domain is EAGVTQSPTHLIKTRGQQATLRCSPISGHTSVYWYQQALGLGLQFLLWYDEGEERNRGNFPPRFSGRQFPNYSSELNVNALELEDSALYLCASSLDRNTEAFFGQGTRLTVV.

CDR3 DNA sequence: TGTGCCAGCAGCGTAGGGGGAGGCGCTGAAGCTTTCTTT. This gives the protein CASSVGGGAEAFF. The gene calls are TRBV9 and TRBJ1-1; D call uncertain. V shed 0 bases and J shed 6 bases, with 9 bases lying between them. This CDR3 has 13 amino acids. Per germline, CDR1 SGDLS and CDR2 YYNGEE.